This T cell receptor (beta chain) was sequenced for a study of PD-1 blockade in classical Hodgkin lymphoma. Study conclusions and caveats: Diversity in CD4+ TCRs, unlike that measured in CD8+ TCRs, had risen significantly by C4D1.

On this clone: Antigen: not known.

Trimming removed 0 bases from V and 7 bases from J; junction bases left unmatched: 4. This CDR3 has 14 residues. Germline-derived CDR1 and CDR2 are SGHRS and YFSETQ. The data were produced by immunoSEQ multiplex PCR, yet TCRdb's version contains in-frame clones alone and is incomplete. The table shows over 85,000 clones, with about nine tenths occurring only once. The time point: cycle 4 day 1 (C4D1), after less than 7 weeks of nivolumab. Relapses following autologous stem cell transplantation were seen in all patients, with brentuximab vedotin exposure varying. The sequences come from peripheral blood mononuclear cells (PBMCs), collected before the fourth cycle of nivolumab. V gene TRBV5-1 combines with J gene TRBJ1-5; 7 nucleotides align to TRBD1. The receptor was isolated from a human donor with classical Hodgkin lymphoma. DNA of the CDR3: TGCGCCAGCAGCTTGGGGACAGGCGAACAGCCCCAGCATTTT. Residues: CASSLGTGEQPQHF.